This note documents a single T cell receptor beta chain sequence. Its antigen is still unknown. The data are from a study of cytomegalovirus exposure and HLA in healthy donors. General study points: Per a prior analysis, the majority of TCR beta V segments were productive roughly 87% or roughly 30% of the time. A later analysis linked around 15,000 TCR beta sequences to HLA alleles at 0.05 false discovery rate. Differences between HLA loci emerged in a later analysis of TCR association rates, with DRB1 most and HLA-C fewest.

Primers: 60 Vbeta forward and 13 Jbeta reverse. Repertoires were generated with immunoSEQ multiplex PCR, while TCRdb's copy carries only in-frame clones and drops some. The table records approximately 100,000 clones, approximately 77% of them present only once. CDR1 and CDR2 from the germline V gene are SGHRS and YFSETQ. The V gene end was trimmed by 4 bases and the J gene end by 3 bases; junction bases not matched to a gene: 12. This CDR3 is built from 17 residues. The sample consisted of PBMCs. This TCR was sampled from a woman in her forties in good health and CMV-seronegative. The V call is TRBV5-1, the J call TRBJ2-3; 9 nucleotides agree with TRBD1. CDR3 bases: TGCGCCAGCAGCCAATTCCCTAAAGACAGGGGGACAGATACGCAGTATTTT. This translates into CASSQFPKDRGTDTQYF.